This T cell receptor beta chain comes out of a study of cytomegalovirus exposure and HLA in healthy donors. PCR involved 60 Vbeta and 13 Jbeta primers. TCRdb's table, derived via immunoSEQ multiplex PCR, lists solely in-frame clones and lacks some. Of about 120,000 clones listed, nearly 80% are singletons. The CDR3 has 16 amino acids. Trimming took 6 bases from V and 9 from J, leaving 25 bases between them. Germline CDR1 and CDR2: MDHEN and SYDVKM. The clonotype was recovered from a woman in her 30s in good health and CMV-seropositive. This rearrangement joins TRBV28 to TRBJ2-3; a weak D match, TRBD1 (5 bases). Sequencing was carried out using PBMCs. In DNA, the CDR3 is TGTGCCAGCAGCCCAAGCACCCACGGGCCCCAGGGAACGCAGTATTTT. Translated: CASSPSTHGPQGTQYF.